These 25 T cell receptor beta chains originate from one sample sequenced in a study of chemoradiotherapy in HPV16-positive cancers. This table comes from immunoSEQ multiplex PCR, and its TCRdb copy is limited to in-frame clones, with some not included. The sample includes thousands of clones, 80% to 95% of them seen just once. Source: tumor tissue, taken from a patient who underwent chemoradiotherapy. Receptors originate from a human donor with HPV-associated anogenital cancer.

This chain links TRBV7-7 with TRBJ2-5; no clear D gene. The CDR3 extends over 13 amino acids. The V and J ends lost 1 base and 6 bases respectively, with 9 bases between them. Germline-derived CDR1 and CDR2 are SSHAT and FNYEAQ (reference sequence). The CDR3 bases are TGTGCCAGCAGCTTAGGACTGGGCAAGACCCAGTACTTC. Amino acids: CASSLGLGKTQYF. Looking up the rest from reference TRBV7-7 and TRBJ2-5 gives the full variable domain: GAGVSQSPRYKVTKRGQDVTLRCDPISSHATLYWYQQALGQGPEFLTYFNYEAQPDKSGLPSDRFSAERPEGSISTLTIQRTEQRDSAMYRCASSLGLGKTQYFGPGTRLLVL.

The rearrangement uses TRBV9 and TRBJ1-5, with 7 bases identical to TRBD1. Unmatched junction bases numbered 7, after V lost 3 bases and J lost 7 bases. Germline V gives CDR1 SGDLS, CDR2 YYNGEE. The CDR3 is 14 residues long. For the CDR3, the DNA is TGTGCCAGCAGCGCACAGGGGTCGGGGCAGCCCCAGCATTTT. Its translation: CASSAQGSGQPQHF.

The J gene is TRBJ1-4, the V gene TRBV5-1; D unresolved. The germline V gene has CDR1 SGHRS and CDR2 YFSETQ. There are 14 residues in the CDR3. Trimming stripped 0 bases from V and 7 bases from J, with 10 bases between. CDR3 bases: TGCGCCAGCAGCTTGGACGGGGAGGGTGAAAAACTGTTTTTT. It codes for CASSLDGEGEKLFF.

This chain uses TRBV5-1 with TRBJ1-3, with D unresolved. Germline assignment: CDR1 SGHRS and CDR2 YFSETQ. The V and J ends lost 4 bases and 0 bases respectively, with 14 bases between them. This CDR3 comprises 16 residues. CDR3 in DNA: TGCGCCAGCAGCGATTCCGGAGAATTCTCTGGAAACACCATATATTTT. Translation: CASSDSGEFSGNTIYF.

The rearrangement links TRBV6-1 to TRBJ2-7, with TRBD1 matching over 7 bases. The CDR3 is 13 residues long. Germline values: CDR1 MNHNS, CDR2 SASEGT. V trimming: 7 bases; J trimming: 5 bases; junction bases outside the gene matches: 8. The CDR3 protein is CASTGQLANEQYF. CDR3 nucleotides: TGTGCCAGCACGGGACAGCTGGCCAACGAGCAGTACTTC.

The rearrangement joins TRBV4-1 to TRBJ1-3, with TRBD1 matching 7 bases. The CDR3 covers 20 residues. Germline-derived CDR1 and CDR2 are MGHRA and YSYEKL. V was clipped by 0 bases and J by 0 bases; unmatched bases: 14. This CDR3 is CASSQEPTGRGYSSGNTIYF. The CDR3, as DNA: TGCGCCAGCAGCCAAGAACCGACAGGGAGAGGGTATAGCTCTGGAAACACCATATATTTT.

V usage is TRBV27 and J usage is TRBJ1-4, with unresolved D. V lost 9 bases and J lost 5, with 16 bases in between. The CDR3 extends over 14 amino acids. The germline V gene has CDR1 MNHEY and CDR2 SMNVEV (reference sequence). The CDR3: CASPQEALNEKLFF. The CDR3 bases are TGTGCCAGTCCCCAGGAAGCCTTAAATGAAAAACTGTTTTTT.

The V call is TRBV4-2, the J call TRBJ2-1; 7 bases agree with TRBD2. CDR3 length equals 15 residues. With 0 bases clipped from V and 2 bases from J, the junction kept 1 base outside the gene matches. Germline CDR1 and CDR2: LGHNA and YNFKEQ. The CDR3 reads CASSQDGTTYNEQFF. The CDR3 DNA is TGTGCCAGCAGCCAAGATGGGACTACCTACAATGAGCAGTTCTTC.

This clone has only one observation. The rearrangement joins TRBV18 to TRBJ1-1; D gene ambiguous. V lost 2 bases and J 4 bases, leaving 17 bases between the germline ends. Germline values: CDR1 KGHSH, CDR2 LQKENI. The CDR3 is 16 residues long. In DNA form, the CDR3 reads TGTGCCAGCTCACCATTCGAGGCCTCCGGAAGCACTGAAGCTTTCTTT. Protein sequence: CASSPFEASGSTEAFF.

The chain employs TRBV5-4 and TRBJ2-3, with 8 bases fitting TRBD2. Germline V CDR1 and CDR2: SGHNT, YYREEE (reference sequence). CDR3 length: 13 amino acids. The V segment lost 4 bases and the J segment 4 bases; nucleotides outside the gene matches: 2. In DNA, the CDR3 is TGTGCCAGCAGCGCCGGGAGGGCAGATACGCAGTATTTT. It yields the protein CASSAGRADTQYF.

In DNA form, the CDR3 reads TGTGCCAGCAGCGCCCACTACAGGAGCTCCTACGAGCAGTACTTC. This translates into CASSAHYRSSYEQYF. The chain combines TRBV9 with TRBJ2-7, with TRBD1 as a possible D gene (5 bases). Germline CDR1 and CDR2: SGDLS and YYNGEE. V lost 3 bases and J 0 bases, leaving 13 bases between the germline ends. This CDR3 spans 15 amino acids.

The chain joins TRBV19 to TRBJ2-2; D may be TRBD2 (5 bases). V gave up 7 bases and J gave up 6 bases, with 18 bases separating them. From germline, CDR1 is LNHDA and CDR2 SQIVND (reference sequence). The CDR3 totals 15 residues. In nucleotides, the CDR3 is TGTGCCAGTACCCCGGGGTTCGGGGAGTCCGGGGAGCTGTTTTTT. This sequence encodes CASTPGFGESGELFF.

The chain recombines TRBV10-3 with TRBJ1-2, with D unclear. Per the germline V gene, CDR1 is ENHRY and CDR2 is SYGVKD. V was pared by 4 bases and J by 5 bases, with 20 bases between. This CDR3 has 16 residues. Here the CDR3 DNA reads TGTGCCATCAGTGTAGTAGGACCCGGAAAACGGTATGGCTACACCTTC. It yields the protein CAISVVGPGKRYGYTF.

This chain connects TRBV9 to TRBJ1-6; D is possibly TRBD1 (5 bases). Trimming removed 7 bases from V and 13 bases from J, with 24 bases in between. Germline CDR1 SGDLS, CDR2 YYNGEE. The CDR3 is made up of 15 amino acids. The CDR3 DNA reads TGTGCCAGCGGGGACCCCGGGGCCAGCTTTGGGCCCCTCCACTTT. It specifies CASGDPGASFGPLHF.

The J gene is TRBJ2-1, the V gene TRBV5-4, with 8 bases aligning to TRBD1. V lost 0 bases and J lost 10; bases outside the gene matches: 3. The CDR3 loop spans 13 amino acids. The V gene's germline CDR1 is SGHNT and CDR2 YYREEE (reference sequence). The CDR3 region has the DNA TGTGCCAGCAGCTTGGCAGGGGGCTGGGAGCAGTTCTTC. This sequence encodes CASSLAGGWEQFF.

J is TRBJ2-5 and V is TRBV25-1; possible D gene TRBD2, 6 bases. Germline CDR1 and CDR2: MGHDK and SYGVNS. CDR3 size: 15 residues. Trimming took 4 bases from V and 4 from J, leaving 16 bases between them. CDR3 amino acids: CASSATRSGRETQYF. In nucleotides, the CDR3 is TGTGCCAGCAGTGCCACACGTTCCGGGAGAGAGACCCAGTACTTC.

CDR3 DNA: TGTGCCAGCAGCTTAATCGCAGGGACCCACGAGCAGTACTTC. This codes for CASSLIAGTHEQYF. The rearrangement links TRBV7-3 to TRBJ2-5; D could derive from TRBD1 or TRBD2 (5 bases each). The J call may be in error: the DNA end matches TRBJ2-7 better. Germline lookup yields CDR1 SGHTA and CDR2 FQGTGA. This CDR3 has 14 amino acids.

The rearrangement links TRBV5-4 to TRBJ1-4, with D possibly being TRBD1 (5 bases). V was clipped by 3 bases and J by 7 bases, with 13 bases between them. Germline V CDR1 and CDR2: SGHNT, YYREEE (reference sequence). The CDR3 length is 14 residues. CDR3 in DNA: TGTGCCAGCAGCTCGACGACAGAGGGTGAAAAACTGTTTTTT. It yields the protein CASSSTTEGEKLFF. Together with reference TRBV5-4 and TRBJ1-4, the CDR3 gives the full variable domain: ETGVTQSPTHLIKTRGQQVTLRCSSQSGHNTVSWYQQALGQGPQFIFQYYREEENGRGNFPPRFSGLQFPNYSSELNVNALELDDSALYLCASSSTTEGEKLFFGSGTQLSVL.

The table lists this clone with a count of one. V is TRBV7-3 and J is TRBJ1-6, with 8 bases aligning to TRBD1. Germline trimming cut 3 bases from V and 9 bases from J; bases unmatched to any gene: 7. The CDR3 loop spans 15 amino acids. CDR1 and CDR2 (germline): SGHTA, FQGTGA. CDR3 coding DNA: TGTGCCAGCAGCTTGGGCGACAGGGGAGTTTCACCCCTCCACTTT. Protein product: CASSLGDRGVSPLHF.

The V gene is TRBV28, the J gene TRBJ2-2; 8 bases are shared with TRBD2. Germline V CDR1 and CDR2: MDHEN, SYDVKM. The CDR3 has 14 residues. Trimming took 7 bases from V and 5 from J; bases not matched to a gene: 6. The CDR3 coding sequence is TGTGCCAGCACTGAAAGCGGGGGAACCGGGGAGCTGTTTTTT. Its translation is CASTESGGTGELFF.

V and J are TRBV11-2 and TRBJ1-2, with D possibly TRBD1 on 6 matching bases. CDR1 SGHAT and CDR2 FQNNGV come from the germline V gene. The CDR3 loop spans 12 amino acids. The V end lost 4 bases, the J end lost 8 bases, and 11 bases lay between the germline ends. The CDR3 DNA sequence: TGTGCCAGCAGCTCGGAGGGGGGCGGCTACACCTTC. Its protein is CASSSEGGGYTF. The full variable domain, completed using reference TRBV11-2 and TRBJ1-2, is EAGVAQSPRYKIIEKRQSVAFWCNPISGHATLYWYQQILGQGPKLLIQFQNNGVVDDSQLPKDRFSAERLKGVDSTLKIQPAKLEDSAVYLCASSSEGGGYTFGSGTRLTVV.

The rearrangement uses TRBV10-3 and TRBJ2-3; 11 bases align to TRBD2. V lost 6 bases and J lost 0; bases outside the gene matches: 2. There are 15 residues in the CDR3. Germline CDR1 reads ENHRY; CDR2 reads SYGVKD. The CDR3 DNA is TGTGCCATCAGCGTAGCGGGGGGGAGCACAGATACGCAGTATTTT. Its protein is CAISVAGGSTDTQYF.

The chain has TRBV2 and TRBJ1-2; possibly TRBD1 for D (5 bases). V lost 6 bases to trimming and J lost 2 bases, with 10 bases between them. The CDR3 spans 13 residues. The germline V gene encodes CDR1 SNHLY and CDR2 FYNNEI. The CDR3 is CASRVGGNYGYTF. DNA for the CDR3: TGTGCCAGCAGGGTGGGGGGGAACTATGGCTACACCTTC.

This chain uses TRBV4-1 with TRBJ2-2; the match to TRBD2 covers 13 bases. Germline CDR1 reads MGHRA; CDR2 reads YSYEKL. V trimming: 0 bases; J trimming: 0 bases; junction bases outside the gene matches: 4. CDR3 size: 19 residues. In DNA, the CDR3 is TGCGCCAGCAGCCAAGACCGACTAGCGGGGGGAACGAACACCGGGGAGCTGTTTTTT. Protein product: CASSQDRLAGGTNTGELFF.

The chain links TRBV10-3 to TRBJ1-6, with TRBD1 matching 9 bases. CDR1 is ENHRY and CDR2 is SYGVKD in the germline V gene. This CDR3 contains 14 residues. V lost 4 bases, J lost 5 bases, and 0 bases stayed unmatched. The CDR3 DNA reads TGTGCCATCAGTGGACAGGGGGATAATTCACCCCTCCACTTT. Its protein is CAISGQGDNSPLHF.